This T cell receptor beta chain derives from a study of spatial heterogeneity in lung cancer. Study observations and caveats: The number of expanded tumor alpha and beta chains correlated with mutation number.

The J segment lost 4 bases and the V segment lost 0 bases, leaving 10 bases of the junction unmatched. Per the germline V gene, CDR1 is SGHRS and CDR2 is YFSETQ. This CDR3 is built from 17 residues. Sample time point: sample taken at primary tumor resection. In each case, whole RNA from tumor, nontumor lung or frozen PBMC was sequenced unsorted. The table lists this clonotype with a few counts. Its antigen is unknown. TCRdb analysed the 5' RACE reads with MiXCR anew, one entry per CDR3 protein. The sample holds 6,500 to 9,000 distinct CDR3 sequences, about 19% seen once. This TCR was sampled from a female donor with early-stage non-small cell lung cancer. The chain is built from TRBV5-1 and TRBJ1-1; 9 bases align to TRBD1. The sample here was lung tumor tissue, taken at surgery. DNA for the CDR3: TGCGCCAGCAGCTTGGTCGGAACAGGGGGCGGTGGCACTGAAGCTTTCTTT. This encodes CASSLVGTGGGGTEAFF.